A single sample gave rise to the 23 T cell receptor beta chains below, sequenced in a study of CD8 T cells in ankylosing spondylitis. TCRdb processed the 5' RACE reads anew with MiXCR; each CDR3 protein has one entry. The sample records about 240,000 distinct CDR3 sequences, about 9.1% being singletons. The sample taken for sequencing was blood, either unsorted or a sorted T cell fraction (not recorded which). The source is a male donor with ankylosing spondylitis or in good health (not recorded which).

V gene TRBV11-1 combines with J gene TRBJ2-7, with D perhaps TRBD1 (6 bases). Germline CDR1 and CDR2: SGHAT and FQDESV (reference sequence). Between the trimmed V and J ends, which lost 1 base and 10 bases, there was a span of 20 bases. The CDR3 spans 15 residues. For the CDR3, the DNA is TGTGCCAGCAGCTTAGGAGGGACACCCCTACGAGACCAGTACTTC. Protein product: CASSLGGTPLRDQYF. Supplemented by reference TRBV11-1 and TRBJ2-7, the full variable domain reads EAEVAQSPRYKITEKSQAVAFWCDPISGHATLYWYRQILGQGPELLVQFQDESVVDDSQLPKDRFSAERLKGVDSTLKIQPAELGDSAMYLCASSLGGTPLRDQYFGPGTRLTVT.

In its sample, this clonotype was seen many times. V usage is TRBV7-2 and J usage is TRBJ2-7; tentatively, D is TRBD1 or TRBD2 (5 bases each). This CDR3 comprises 16 residues. Germline V gene sequence: CDR1 SGHTA, CDR2 FQGNSA. Trimming removed 2 bases at V and 2 bases at J, with 16 bases between. Written as DNA, the CDR3 is TGTGCCAGCAGCTTAAGCAGCGGCCAGGGAGCCTACGAGCAGTACTTC. Protein sequence: CASSLSSGQGAYEQYF.

This clonotype was picked up many times. V is TRBV14 and J is TRBJ2-7; TRBD1 aligns across 7 bases. Germline values: CDR1 SGHDN, CDR2 FVKESK. The CDR3 runs to 14 residues. V dropped 2 bases and J dropped 6; count of bases not matched to a gene: 7. The CDR3 DNA is TGTGCCAGCAGCCAAACAGGGGATGCGGGCGAGCAGTACTTC. The encoded protein is CASSQTGDAGEQYF.

V usage is TRBV10-3 and J usage is TRBJ1-1; D is ambiguous. V dropped 10 bases and J dropped 3 bases, with 9 bases sitting between them. This CDR3 is built from 11 residues. The V gene's germline CDR1 is ENHRY and CDR2 SYGVKD. This chain's CDR3 is CATRRDTEAFF. The CDR3 DNA sequence: TGTGCCACCCGGCGGGACACTGAAGCTTTCTTT.

V gene TRBV27 combines with J gene TRBJ2-7; 10 nucleotides agree with TRBD2. The CDR3 totals 14 residues. Germline V gives CDR1 MNHEY, CDR2 SMNVEV (reference sequence). The V gene end was trimmed by 5 bases and the J gene end by 7 bases; junction bases not matched to a gene: 8. CDR3 sequence (DNA): TGTGCCAGCAGTCCTAGCGGGAGAGGGTCTGAGCAGTACTTC. This codes for CASSPSGRGSEQYF.

This clonotype was recorded many times. J is TRBJ1-2 and V is TRBV12-3 or TRBV12-4; 7 positions agree with TRBD1. V was pared by 6 bases and J by 4 bases, with 5 bases of the junction left unmatched. CDR3 length equals 13 residues. CDR3 bases: TGTGCCAGCAGATCCGGGACAGTCTATGGCTACACCTTC. Protein sequence: CASRSGTVYGYTF.

This clonotype came up many times. The chain employs TRBV9 and TRBJ2-2; TRBD2 agrees at 8 bases. Germline V CDR1 and CDR2: SGDLS, YYNGEE. The CDR3 runs to 15 residues. The ends lost 0 bases at V and 4 bases at J; junction bases unmatched: 2. The chain's CDR3 is CASSVDLAGTGELFF. The CDR3 nucleotides are TGTGCCAGCAGCGTAGATCTAGCGGGCACCGGGGAGCTGTTTTTT.

This clonotype was observed many times. The chain recombines TRBV10-2 with TRBJ1-6; 10 bases match TRBD1. The V gene's germline CDR1 is WSHSY and CDR2 SAAADI. This CDR3 has 14 amino acids. Trimming took 6 bases from V and 8 from J; bases not matched to a gene: 4. This chain's CDR3 is CASSLTGGDSPLHF. As DNA, the CDR3 is TGCGCCAGCAGCCTGACAGGGGGCGATTCACCCCTCCACTTT.

This clonotype was detected many times. V gene TRBV28 combines with J gene TRBJ2-2; the D gene is possibly TRBD1 (5 bases). The CDR3 is made up of 15 amino acids. Germline CDR1 and CDR2: MDHEN and SYDVKM. V dropped 6 bases and J dropped 5 bases, with 16 bases sitting between them. CDR3 sequence: CASSRQDRRTGELFF. For the CDR3, the DNA is TGTGCCAGCAGCCGCCAAGACAGAAGAACCGGGGAGCTGTTTTTT.

This clonotype was counted many times. The chain carries TRBV9 and TRBJ1-5; 9 nucleotides align to TRBD1. CDR1 is SGDLS, CDR2 YYNGEE, per germline. The CDR3 length is 18 residues. The V segment lost 0 bases and the J segment 3 bases; nucleotides outside the gene matches: 10. The CDR3 spells CASSVGGTGMLFNQPQHF. The CDR3 region has the DNA TGTGCCAGCAGCGTAGGAGGGACAGGGATGCTCTTCAATCAGCCCCAGCATTTT.

This clonotype was seen many times. The chain combines TRBV6-5 with TRBJ2-5, with 10 bases matching TRBD2. The V and J ends lost 1 base and 2 bases, in that order; junction bases with no gene match: 10. This CDR3 has 18 residues. Germline CDR1 is MNHEY and CDR2 is SVGAGI. The CDR3 sequence is CASSYFSTLAGGQETQYF. CDR3 bases: TGTGCCAGCAGTTACTTTTCAACCTTAGCGGGGGGACAAGAGACCCAGTACTTC.

This clonotype was observed a handful of times. This rearrangement joins TRBV5-1 to TRBJ2-7; D tentatively fits TRBD1 or TRBD2 (5 bases each). CDR1 and CDR2 from the germline V gene are SGHRS and YFSETQ. This CDR3 spans 15 amino acids. V shed 1 base and J shed 6 bases, with 17 bases lying between them. The CDR3 bases are TGCGCCAGCAGCTTGATTACCGGGGCTCAGAGCGAGCAGTACTTC. It translates to CASSLITGAQSEQYF.

This clonotype showed up just a few times. This rearrangement joins TRBV5-1 to TRBJ2-5; D might be TRBD2 (6 bases). CDR3 length: 13 amino acids. Trimming removed 6 bases from V and 7 bases from J, with 16 bases in between. CDR1 is SGHRS, CDR2 YFSETQ, per germline. CDR3: CASKRGMEGTQYF. CDR3 sequence (DNA): TGCGCCAGCAAACGAGGGATGGAGGGGACCCAGTACTTC.

Of note for this clonotype: This may be a read error, as it is one base from a much larger clone. The chain employs TRBV20-1 and TRBJ1-4; 8 bases line up with TRBD1. Germline CDR1 and CDR2: DFQATT and SNEGSKA (reference sequence). The CDR3 is 14 residues long. The DNA of the CDR3 is TGCAGTGCCTCCCCGGGACAGGCAAATGAAAAACTGATTTTT. This sequence encodes CSASPGQANEKLIF.

This clonotype came up a few times. The V gene is TRBV20-1, the J gene TRBJ2-7; TRBD1 is a possible D gene (6 bases). In germline, CDR1 is DFQATT, CDR2 SNEGSKA (reference sequence). Trimming shortened V by 5 bases and J by 5 bases, and 19 bases separated the two germline ends. This CDR3 region has 14 residues. CDR3 protein: CSAPAGGGIHEQYF. CDR3 sequence (DNA): TGCAGTGCTCCGGCCGGTGGGGGCATCCACGAGCAGTACTTC.

The chain's CDR3 is CSAPWPGTGVNSPLHF. CDR3 bases: TGCAGTGCTCCTTGGCCCGGGACAGGGGTGAATTCACCCCTCCACTTT. The genes are TRBV20-1 and TRBJ1-6; 10 positions agree with TRBD1. The CDR3 extends over 16 amino acids. Trimming removed 5 bases from V and 7 bases from J; junction bases left unmatched: 11. Germline V gives CDR1 DFQATT, CDR2 SNEGSKA (reference sequence).

There are many counts of this clonotype. This rearrangement joins TRBV20-1 to TRBJ2-1; 10 bases map to TRBD1. CDR3 length equals 16 residues. The junction had 11 bases not matched to a gene; V was cut back by 0 bases and J by 9 bases. Germline CDR1 reads DFQATT; CDR2 reads SNEGSKA (reference sequence). The DNA of the CDR3 is TGCAGTGCTAGAGATCGGACAGGGGGTAGAGTAGGTGAGCAGTTCTTC. Translated, it gives CSARDRTGGRVGEQFF.

The rearrangement links TRBV12-3 or TRBV12-4 to TRBJ2-5; 9 nucleotides agree with TRBD2. V dropped 4 bases and J dropped 2; count of bases not matched to a gene: 2. There are 14 residues in the CDR3. CDR3 nucleotide sequence: TGTGCCAGCAGTTATGCGGGAGGGCAAGAGACCCAGTACTTC. It yields the protein CASSYAGGQETQYF.

Many counts were recorded for this clonotype. V and J are TRBV12-3 or TRBV12-4 and TRBJ2-3; 10 bases are a match to TRBD2. The CDR3 runs to 17 residues. The V and J ends lost 6 bases and 5 bases, in that order; junction bases with no gene match: 14. The CDR3 coding sequence is TGTGCCAGCAGGAACCAACCTGGGGCTAGCGGGAGAGATACGCAGTATTTT. It translates to CASRNQPGASGRDTQYF.

J is TRBJ1-3 and V is TRBV5-1; TRBD1 might be the D (5 bases). The V and J ends lost 4 bases and 1 base respectively, with 18 bases between them. CDR3 length equals 17 residues. Germline V gives CDR1 SGHRS, CDR2 YFSETQ. CDR3 protein: CASSLLPGPRSGNTIYF. Written as DNA, the CDR3 is TGCGCCAGCAGCCTCCTCCCGGGACCCAGGTCTGGAAACACCATATATTTT.

In this sample, this clonotype turned up a few times. The gene calls are TRBV29-1 and TRBJ2-6, with D uncertain. The V gene's germline CDR1 is SQVTM and CDR2 ANQGSEA. Trimming cost V 4 bases and J 4 bases, with 8 bases left between them. This CDR3 spans 13 amino acids. The CDR3 here is CSVGSPGANVLTF. The CDR3 DNA sequence: TGCAGCGTTGGATCCCCCGGGGCCAACGTCCTGACTTTC.

Only a few counts were recorded for this clonotype. The chain employs TRBV30 and TRBJ2-3; possibly TRBD2 for D (7 bases). The CDR3 totals 14 residues. Germline V gene sequence: CDR1 GTSNPN, CDR2 SVGIG (reference sequence). Trimming pared 5 bases from V and 0 bases from J, leaving 12 bases between. CDR3 nucleotides: TGTGCCTGGGGGGGCGGGAGCAGCACAGATACGCAGTATTTT. It is translated as CAWGGGSSTDTQYF.

This clonotype was found many times. CDR3 nucleotide sequence: TGTGCCAGCGGCAGGGATGCAGGCTATGGCTACACCTTC. It encodes CASGRDAGYGYTF. The chain combines TRBV27 with TRBJ1-2, with a tentative D call TRBD1 (5 bases). CDR3 length equals 13 residues. Between the trimmed V and J ends, which lost 8 bases and 4 bases, there was a span of 14 bases. Looked up from germline, CDR1 is MNHEY and CDR2 is SMNVEV (reference sequence).